This T cell receptor beta chain derives from a study of TIL therapy for anti-PD-1-resistant metastatic lung cancer. Overall study findings and caveats: This highly selected cohort may not generalize to typical lung cancer patients.

As for time point: pre-treatment sample, taken before nivolumab and TIL therapy. This clone has a handful of counts. Its cognate antigen is unknown. This was the immunoSEQ v3 assay. Data came from immunoSEQ multiplex PCR; TCRdb stores just in-frame clones and leaves some out. The table shows about 60,000 clones, with around 69% occurring only once. Trimming shortened V by 8 bases and J by 6 bases, and 19 bases separated the two germline ends. The CDR3 sequence is 14 residues long. The germline V gene encodes CDR1 SEHNR and CDR2 FQNEAQ (reference sequence). The TCR sequence derives from a person between 30 and 79 years old with non-small cell lung cancer. This sequence joins TRBV7-9 and TRBJ1-2; a possible D gene is TRBD1 (6 bases). Sequenced material: blood, taken at baseline. CDR3 nucleotide sequence: TGTGCCAGCGGTTACAGGGATCGTCCCCATGGCTACACCTTC. This sequence encodes CASGYRDRPHGYTF.